These 17 T cell receptor beta chains share one sample of origin, sequenced in a study of monozygotic twins with inflammatory bowel disease. TCRdb reprocessed the 5' RACE reads and reports one entry per CDR3 protein, with no DNA. This table holds approximately 400,000 distinct CDR3 sequences. The specimen sequenced was blood. The receptor set was obtained from a human donor with ulcerative colitis or Crohn's disease, or a healthy co-twin of an affected twin (not recorded which).

V is TRBV25-1 and J is TRBJ2-1; TCRdb indicates TRBD2, and absent DNA this call remains unverified. From germline, CDR1 is MGHDK and CDR2 SYGVNS. The CDR3 loop spans 15 amino acids. The CDR3 reads CASTLAGGGYNEQFF. Variable domain in full (rest from reference TRBV25-1 and TRBJ2-1): EADIYQTPRYLVIGTGKKITLECSQTMGHDKMYWYQQDPGMELHLIHYSYGVNSTEKGDLSSESTVSRIRTEHFPLTLESARPSHTSQYLCASTLAGGGYNEQFFGPGTRLTVL.

The V and J genes are TRBV4-3 and TRBJ2-3. This CDR3 has 15 amino acids. CDR1 is LGHNA, CDR2 YSLEER, per germline. CDR3 region: CASSQGQARADTQYF.

The rearrangement uses TRBV10-2 and TRBJ2-5; TCRdb returns TRBD1, unconfirmable since there is no DNA. Germline-derived CDR1 and CDR2 are WSHSY and SAAADI. This CDR3 is 18 amino acids long. The CDR3 loop is CASSELRGRRRDQETQYF.

The chain's CDR3 is CAWSGQWLTLAKNIQYF. The V call is TRBV30, the J call TRBJ2-4. CDR1 and CDR2 (germline): GTSNPN, SVGIG (reference sequence). The CDR3 length is 17 residues.

The V call is TRBV15, the J call TRBJ2-7. This CDR3 contains 14 residues. Germline V CDR1 and CDR2: LNHNV, YYDKDF (reference sequence). CDR3 sequence: CATSIRLAAYEQYF.

This rearrangement joins TRBV29-1 to TRBJ1-2. CDR1 is SQVTM and CDR2 is ANQGSEA in the germline V gene. The CDR3 runs to 15 residues. This CDR3 reads CSVEGLEDSYYGYTF.

This rearrangement joins TRBV5-4 to TRBJ2-2; TCRdb's D call of TRBD2 is untestable without DNA. Germline lookup yields CDR1 SGHNT and CDR2 YYREEE (reference sequence). This CDR3 contains 15 residues. CDR3 amino acids: CASSTGPLGTGELFF.

The genes are TRBV28 and TRBJ1-5; there is no DNA to check the TCRdb D call of TRBD1. Germline-derived CDR1 and CDR2 are MDHEN and SYDVKM. CDR3 size: 17 residues. The CDR3 spells CASSPRTGLMGNQPQHF.

The chain links TRBV19 to TRBJ2-5. Germline loops: CDR1 LNHDA, CDR2 SQIVND (reference sequence). The CDR3 has 14 residues. CDR3 loop: CASSIGSGSETQYF.

This chain uses TRBV4-1 with TRBJ1-5. The CDR3 loop spans 15 amino acids. Germline V lookup: CDR1 MGHRA, CDR2 YSYEKL. CDR3: CASSQEREGNQPQHF.

The chain has TRBV20-1 and TRBJ2-1; TCRdb indicates TRBD1, and absent DNA this call remains unverified. Germline CDR1 and CDR2: DFQATT and SNEGSKA (reference sequence). This CDR3 region has 16 residues. CDR3 in amino acids: CSAPGSGAFSYNEQFF.

The CDR3: CASSQDRTRGSETQYF. The chain links TRBV4-2 to TRBJ2-5; TCRdb reports TRBD1, a call that lacks DNA to check it against. CDR3 size: 16 residues. From germline, CDR1 is LGHNA and CDR2 YNFKEQ.

The CDR3 sequence: CASSFPSKEQYF. This rearrangement joins TRBV28 to TRBJ2-7; TCRdb calls TRBD2, which cannot be checked without DNA. CDR1 is MDHEN and CDR2 is SYDVKM in the germline V gene. CDR3 length: 12 residues.

This chain joins TRBV2 and TRBJ2-1; TCRdb selects TRBD2, and the lack of DNA leaves this call unchecked. This CDR3 has 16 amino acids. Germline loops: CDR1 SNHLY, CDR2 FYNNEI. This chain's CDR3 is CASSADLAATYNEQFF.

The chain carries TRBV5-1 and TRBJ2-4; TCRdb's D gene call, TRBD1, goes unchecked for lack of DNA. The CDR3 is 15 amino acids. Germline V CDR1 and CDR2: SGHRS, YFSETQ. The CDR3 protein is CASSLDGTQSPIQYF.

This chain uses TRBV20-1 with TRBJ2-5; the D call of TRBD1 rests on TCRdb alone, since no DNA is present to check it. This CDR3 is built from 17 residues. Germline assignment: CDR1 DFQATT and CDR2 SNEGSKA (reference sequence). CDR3 sequence reads: CSAVKPLNPGRQETQYF.

The V and J genes are TRBV7-2 and TRBJ1-1; absent DNA, TCRdb's TRBD1 call cannot be checked. CDR1 and CDR2 from the germline V gene are SGHTA and FQGNSA. The CDR3 loop spans 14 amino acids. The CDR3 reads CASSRTGGWTEAFF. Using reference TRBV7-2 and TRBJ1-1 for the parts outside the CDR3, the full variable domain is GAGVSQSPSNKVTEKGKDVELRCDPISGHTALYWYRQSLGQGLEFLIYFQGNSAPDKSGLPSDRFSAERTGGSVSTLTIQRTQQEDSAVYLCASSRTGGWTEAFFGQGTRLTVV.